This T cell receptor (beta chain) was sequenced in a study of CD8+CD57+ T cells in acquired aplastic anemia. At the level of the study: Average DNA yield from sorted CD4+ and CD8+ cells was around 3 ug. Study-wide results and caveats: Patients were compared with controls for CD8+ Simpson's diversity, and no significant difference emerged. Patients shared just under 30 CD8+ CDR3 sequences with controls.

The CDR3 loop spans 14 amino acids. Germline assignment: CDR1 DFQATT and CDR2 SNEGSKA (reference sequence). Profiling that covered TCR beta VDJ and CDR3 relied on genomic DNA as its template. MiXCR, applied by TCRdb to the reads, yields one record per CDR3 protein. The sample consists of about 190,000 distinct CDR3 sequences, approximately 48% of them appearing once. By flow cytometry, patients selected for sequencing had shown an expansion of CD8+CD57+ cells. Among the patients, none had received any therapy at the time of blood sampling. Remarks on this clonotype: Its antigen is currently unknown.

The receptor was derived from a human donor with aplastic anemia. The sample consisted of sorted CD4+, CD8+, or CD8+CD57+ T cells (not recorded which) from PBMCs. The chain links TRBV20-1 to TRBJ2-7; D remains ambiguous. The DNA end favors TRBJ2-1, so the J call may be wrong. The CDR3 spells CSASYLVVRNEQFF. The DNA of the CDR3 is TGCAGTGCTAGTTATCTAGTAGTGCGCAATGAGCAGTTCTTC.